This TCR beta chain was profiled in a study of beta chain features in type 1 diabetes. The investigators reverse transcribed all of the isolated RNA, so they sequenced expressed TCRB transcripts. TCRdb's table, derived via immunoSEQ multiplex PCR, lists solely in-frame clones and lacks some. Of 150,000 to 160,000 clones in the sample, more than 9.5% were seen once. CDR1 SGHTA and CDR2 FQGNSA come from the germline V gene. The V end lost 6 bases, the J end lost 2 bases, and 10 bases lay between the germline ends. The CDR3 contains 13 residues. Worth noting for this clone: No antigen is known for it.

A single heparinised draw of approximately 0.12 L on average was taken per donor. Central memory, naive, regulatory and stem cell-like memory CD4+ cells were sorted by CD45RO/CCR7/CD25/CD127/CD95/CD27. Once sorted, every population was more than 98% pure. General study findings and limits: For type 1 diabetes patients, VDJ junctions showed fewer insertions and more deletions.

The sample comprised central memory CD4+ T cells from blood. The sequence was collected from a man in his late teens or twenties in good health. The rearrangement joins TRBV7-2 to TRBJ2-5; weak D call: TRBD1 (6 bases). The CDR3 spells CASSIGQQETQYF. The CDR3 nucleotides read TGTGCCAGCAGTATTGGACAGCAAGAGACCCAGTACTTC.